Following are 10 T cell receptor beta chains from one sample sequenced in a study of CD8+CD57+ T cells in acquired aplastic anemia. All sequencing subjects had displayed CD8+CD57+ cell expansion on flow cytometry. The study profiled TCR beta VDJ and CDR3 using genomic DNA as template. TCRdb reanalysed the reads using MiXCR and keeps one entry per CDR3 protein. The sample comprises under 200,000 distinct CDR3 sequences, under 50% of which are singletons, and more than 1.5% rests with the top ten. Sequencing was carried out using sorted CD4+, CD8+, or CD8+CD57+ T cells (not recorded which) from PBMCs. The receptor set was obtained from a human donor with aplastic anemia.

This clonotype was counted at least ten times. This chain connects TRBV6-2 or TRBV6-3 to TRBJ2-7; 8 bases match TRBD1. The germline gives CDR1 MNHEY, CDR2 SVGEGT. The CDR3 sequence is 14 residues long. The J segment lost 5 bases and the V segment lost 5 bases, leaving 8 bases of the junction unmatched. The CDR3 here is CASSNWTGSHEQYF. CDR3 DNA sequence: TGTGCCAGCAGTAACTGGACAGGGAGCCACGAGCAGTACTTC.

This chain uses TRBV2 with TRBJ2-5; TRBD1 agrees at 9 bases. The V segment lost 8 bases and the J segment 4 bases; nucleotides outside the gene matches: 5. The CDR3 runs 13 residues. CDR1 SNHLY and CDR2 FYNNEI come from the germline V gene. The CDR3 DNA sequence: TGTGCCAGCCACACAGGGGGCACAGAGACCCAGTACTTC. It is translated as CASHTGGTETQYF.

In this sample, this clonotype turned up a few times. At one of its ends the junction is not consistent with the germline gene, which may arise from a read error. CDR3 residues: CAIRELGGNGYTF. The CDR3 bases are TGTGCCATCAGGGAGTTGGGCGGTAATGGCTACACCTTC. The chain couples TRBV10-3 to TRBJ1-2; the D is unclear. CDR1 is ENHRY, CDR2 SYGVKD, per germline. The CDR3 is 13 amino acids.

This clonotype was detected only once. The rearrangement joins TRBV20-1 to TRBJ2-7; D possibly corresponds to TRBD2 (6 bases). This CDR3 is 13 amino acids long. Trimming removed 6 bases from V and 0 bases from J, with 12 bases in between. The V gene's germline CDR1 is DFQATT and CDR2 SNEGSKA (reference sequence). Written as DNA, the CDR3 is TGCAGTGCAGGGGCGGGATACTCCTACGAGCAGTACTTC. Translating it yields CSAGAGYSYEQYF.

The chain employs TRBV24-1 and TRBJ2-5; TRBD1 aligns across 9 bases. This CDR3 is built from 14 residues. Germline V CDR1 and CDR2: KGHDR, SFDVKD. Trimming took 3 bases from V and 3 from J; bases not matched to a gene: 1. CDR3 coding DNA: TGTGCCACCAGTGATCGGACAGGGGAAGAGACCCAGTACTTC. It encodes CATSDRTGEETQYF.

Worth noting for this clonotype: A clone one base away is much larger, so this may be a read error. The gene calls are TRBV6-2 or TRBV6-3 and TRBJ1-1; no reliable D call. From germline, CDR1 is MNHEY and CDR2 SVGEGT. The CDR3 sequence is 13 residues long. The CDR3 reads CASTSVLADEVFF. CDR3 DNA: TGTGCCAGCACCTCCGTATTAGCCGATGAAGTTTTCTTT.

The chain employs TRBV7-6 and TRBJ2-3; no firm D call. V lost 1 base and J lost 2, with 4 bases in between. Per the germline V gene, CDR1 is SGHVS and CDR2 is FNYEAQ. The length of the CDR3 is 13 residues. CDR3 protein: CASSLEITDTQYF. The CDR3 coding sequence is TGTGCCAGCAGCTTAGAAATCACAGATACGCAGTATTTT.

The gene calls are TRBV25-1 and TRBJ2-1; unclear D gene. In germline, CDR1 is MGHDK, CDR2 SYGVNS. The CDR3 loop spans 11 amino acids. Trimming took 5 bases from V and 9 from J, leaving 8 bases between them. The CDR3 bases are TGTGCCAGCAGTCCATCGGGTGAGCAGTTCTTC. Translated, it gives CASSPSGEQFF.

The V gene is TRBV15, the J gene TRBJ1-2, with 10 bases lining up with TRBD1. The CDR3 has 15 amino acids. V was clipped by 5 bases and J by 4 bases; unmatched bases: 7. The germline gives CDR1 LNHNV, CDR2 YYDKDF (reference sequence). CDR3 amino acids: CATSSRDRGSYGYTF. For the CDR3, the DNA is TGTGCCACCAGCTCCCGGGACAGGGGATCCTATGGCTACACCTTC. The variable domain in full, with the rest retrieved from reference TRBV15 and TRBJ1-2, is DAMVIQNPRYQVTQFGKPVTLSCSQTLNHNVMYWYQQKSSQAPKLLFHYYDKDFNNEADTPDNFQSRRPNTSFCFLDIRSPGLGDTAMYLCATSSRDRGSYGYTFGSGTRLTVV.

The CDR3 loop reads CASSLGVTGGDEQYF. CDR3 nucleotides: TGTGCCAGCAGCTTAGGGGTCACAGGGGGCGACGAGCAGTACTTC. This chain connects TRBV7-9 to TRBJ2-7; 9 nucleotides align to TRBD1. CDR1 is SEHNR and CDR2 is FQNEAQ in the germline V gene (reference sequence). The CDR3 contains 15 residues. Unmatched junction bases numbered 6, after V lost 1 base and J lost 5 bases.